The clone carrying this TCR beta chain was picked up one time. The target antigen is unknown. The data are from a study of cytomegalovirus exposure and HLA in healthy donors. Study-level findings and limits: For TCR beta chains, V- and J-gene trimming was later linked to a missense DCLRE1C variant. Later, TCR association rates were found to vary by HLA locus, highest for DRB1 and lowest for HLA-C.

With 5 bases removed from V and 5 bases from J, the gap between germline ends came to 14 bases. This CDR3 spans 15 amino acids. Germline-derived CDR1 and CDR2 are SGHNT and YYREEE (reference sequence). In the PCR, 60 Vbeta and 13 Jbeta primers were used. Clones were read by immunoSEQ multiplex PCR, and TCRdb kept only the in-frame ones, dropping some. The profile covers about 77,000 clones, with about 84% appearing a single time and approximately 3.4% taken by the ten largest. This chain connects TRBV5-4 to TRBJ1-6; tentative D call: TRBD1 (6 bases). The sequenced sample was PBMCs. This TCR derives from a man aged 35 to 55 in good health and CMV-seronegative. The CDR3 DNA sequence: TGTGCCAGCAGAGAGACAGGACCTAATAATTCACCCCTCCACTTT. This translates into CASRETGPNNSPLHF.